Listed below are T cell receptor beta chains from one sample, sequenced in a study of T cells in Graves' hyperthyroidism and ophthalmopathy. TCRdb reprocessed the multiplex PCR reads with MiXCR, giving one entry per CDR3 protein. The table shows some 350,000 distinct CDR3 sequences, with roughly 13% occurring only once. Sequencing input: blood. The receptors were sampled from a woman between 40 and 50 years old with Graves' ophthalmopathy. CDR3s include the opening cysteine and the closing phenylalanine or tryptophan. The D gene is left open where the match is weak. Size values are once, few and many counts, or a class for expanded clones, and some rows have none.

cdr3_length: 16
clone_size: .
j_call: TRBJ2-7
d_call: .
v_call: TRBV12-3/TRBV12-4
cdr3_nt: TGTGCCAGCAGTTACCGGACCGGGGTCGGTTCCGGCGAGCAGTACTTC
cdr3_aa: CASSYRTGVGSGEQYF

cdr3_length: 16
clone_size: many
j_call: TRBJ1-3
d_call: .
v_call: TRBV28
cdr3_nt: TGTGCCAGCAGTTTAGATTTTGGGGGGAGTGGAAACACCATATATTTT
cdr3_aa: CASSLDFGGSGNTIYF

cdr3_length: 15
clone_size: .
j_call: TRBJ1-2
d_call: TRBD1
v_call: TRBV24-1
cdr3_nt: TGTGCCACCAGTGTCGGGACAGGTAGTTACTATGGCTACACCTTC
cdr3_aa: CATSVGTGSYYGYTF

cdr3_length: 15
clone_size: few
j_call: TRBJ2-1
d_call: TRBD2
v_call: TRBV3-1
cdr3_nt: TGTGCCAGCAGACAAGCGGGGAGCTCCTACAATGAGCAGTTCTTC
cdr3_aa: CASRQAGSSYNEQFF

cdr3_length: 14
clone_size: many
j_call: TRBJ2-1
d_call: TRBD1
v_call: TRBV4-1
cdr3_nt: TGCGCCAGCAGTCAGACAGGGGCATACAATGAGCAGTTCTTC
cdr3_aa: CASSQTGAYNEQFF

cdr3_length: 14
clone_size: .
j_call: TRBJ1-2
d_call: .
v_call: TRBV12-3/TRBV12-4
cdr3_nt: TGTGCCAGCACCCCCCAGACCGGACATCATGGCTACACCTTC
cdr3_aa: CASTPQTGHHGYTF

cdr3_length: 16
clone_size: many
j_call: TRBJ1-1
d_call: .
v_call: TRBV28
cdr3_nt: TGTGCCAGCAGTTTTCCCCAAGTACGGGTTTTTACTGAAGCTTTCTTT
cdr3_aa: CASSFPQVRVFTEAFF

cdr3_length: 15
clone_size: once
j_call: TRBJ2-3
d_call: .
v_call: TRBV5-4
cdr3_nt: TGTGCCAGCAGCGGAACTAGGGACCCGGCAGATACGCAGTATTTT
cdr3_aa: CASSGTRDPADTQYF

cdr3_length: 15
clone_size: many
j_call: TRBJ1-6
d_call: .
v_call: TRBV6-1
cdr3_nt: TGTGCCAGCAGCGACGGGGAGGGGAGAAATTCACCCCTCCACTTT
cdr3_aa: CASSDGEGRNSPLHF

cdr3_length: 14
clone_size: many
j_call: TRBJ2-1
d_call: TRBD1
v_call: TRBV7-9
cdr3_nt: TGTGCCAGCAGCCCACCGGGACAGGGAAATGAGCAGTTCTTC
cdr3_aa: CASSPPGQGNEQFF

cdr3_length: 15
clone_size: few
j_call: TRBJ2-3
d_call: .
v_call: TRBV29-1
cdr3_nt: TGCAGCGTTGAAGGCTCAGGGGTAAGGGGAGATACGCAGTATTTT
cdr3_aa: CSVEGSGVRGDTQYF

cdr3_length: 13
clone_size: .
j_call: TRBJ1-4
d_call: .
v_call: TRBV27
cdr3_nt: TGTGCCAGCGGTGTGCGGCGAGGGGAAAAACTGTTTTTT
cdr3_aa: CASGVRRGEKLFF

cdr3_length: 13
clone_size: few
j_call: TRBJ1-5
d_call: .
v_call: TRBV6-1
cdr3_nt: TGTGCCAGCAGTGACGGGAGGGGGCAGCCCCAGCATTTT
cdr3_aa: CASSDGRGQPQHF

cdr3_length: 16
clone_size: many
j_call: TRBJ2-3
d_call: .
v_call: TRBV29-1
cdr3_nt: TGCAGCGTTGTCGGGCGAAATCAAAACCAACCAGATACGCAGTATTTT
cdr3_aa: CSVVGRNQNQPDTQYF

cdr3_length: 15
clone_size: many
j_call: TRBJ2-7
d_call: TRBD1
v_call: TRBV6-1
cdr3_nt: TGTGCCAGCAGTTCCGGACAGGGGAGGGTCCACGAGCAGTACTTC
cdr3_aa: CASSSGQGRVHEQYF

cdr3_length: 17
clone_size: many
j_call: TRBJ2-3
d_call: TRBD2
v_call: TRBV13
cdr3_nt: TGTGCCAGCAGCTCGACTAGCGGGGATACTAGCACAGATACGCAGTATTTT
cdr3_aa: CASSSTSGDTSTDTQYF

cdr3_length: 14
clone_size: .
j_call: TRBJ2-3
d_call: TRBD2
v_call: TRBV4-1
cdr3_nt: TGCGCCAGCAGCGGACTAGCGGATTCAGATACGCAGTATTTT
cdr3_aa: CASSGLADSDTQYF

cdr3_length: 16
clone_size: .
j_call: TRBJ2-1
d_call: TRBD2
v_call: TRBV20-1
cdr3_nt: TGCAGTGCTAGAGGGGGTCGGCGGGGGTTCTACAATGAGCAGTTCTTC
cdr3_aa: CSARGGRRGFYNEQFF

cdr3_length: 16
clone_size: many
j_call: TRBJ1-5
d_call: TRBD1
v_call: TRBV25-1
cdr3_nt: TGTGCCAGCAGTGATACTGCGGGGACAGGGGTTCAGCCCCAGCATTTT
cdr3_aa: CASSDTAGTGVQPQHF

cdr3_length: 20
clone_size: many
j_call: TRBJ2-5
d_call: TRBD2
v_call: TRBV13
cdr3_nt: TGTGCCAGCAGCTCCTGGAGAGCGGGGGGGTTGAATTTCGAACAAGAGACCCAGTACTTC
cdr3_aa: CASSSWRAGGLNFEQETQYF

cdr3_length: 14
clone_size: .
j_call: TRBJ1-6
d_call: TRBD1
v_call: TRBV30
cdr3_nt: TGTGCCTGGTTCGGACAGGGCTTTCGACCACCCCTCCACTTT
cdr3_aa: CAWFGQGFRPPLHF

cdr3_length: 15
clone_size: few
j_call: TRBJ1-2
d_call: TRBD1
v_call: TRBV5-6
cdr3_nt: TGTGCCAGCAGCTTGGGGTCAGGGGGCAACTATGGCTACACCTTC
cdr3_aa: CASSLGSGGNYGYTF

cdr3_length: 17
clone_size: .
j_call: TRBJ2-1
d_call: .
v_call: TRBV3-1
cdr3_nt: TGTGCCAGCAGCCAAGATGGGGAGTTGAGCTCCTACAATGAGCAGTTCTTC
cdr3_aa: CASSQDGELSSYNEQFF

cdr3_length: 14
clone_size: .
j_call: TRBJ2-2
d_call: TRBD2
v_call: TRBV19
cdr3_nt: TGTGCCAGTAAGGGCGGGAGAAACACCGGGGAGCTGTTTTTT
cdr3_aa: CASKGGRNTGELFF

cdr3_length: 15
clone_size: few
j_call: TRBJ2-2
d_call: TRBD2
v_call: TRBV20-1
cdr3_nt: TGCAGTGCTAGGAGGGGACTAGCGAACACCGGGGAGCTGTTTTTT
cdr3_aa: CSARRGLANTGELFF

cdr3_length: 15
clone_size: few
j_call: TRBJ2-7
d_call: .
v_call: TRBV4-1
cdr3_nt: TGCGCCAGCAGCCAAGTTCAGGGAGCCATCTACGAGCAGTACTTC
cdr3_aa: CASSQVQGAIYEQYF